Sequencing of this T cell receptor beta chain was carried out in a study of cytomegalovirus exposure and HLA in healthy donors. Background on the study: Out of 180 million or so T cells, an earlier analysis found fewer than 140 million unique TCR beta sequences in total. General study points: Indistinguishable V segments such as TRBV6-2 and TRBV6-3 were excluded. Previously analyzed data showed that most TCR beta V segments were productive at a frequency of about 87% or about 30%. Fewer N-insertions than the approximately 680-donor mean were reportedly shown by an Asian-associated ancestry cluster in a later analysis.

Researchers ran the PCR with 60 Vbeta and 13 Jbeta primers. TCRdb's copy holds only in-frame clones and misses some; the assay was immunoSEQ multiplex PCR. The sample holds under 150,000 clones, around 71% seen once. Notes on this clone: Antigen unknown.

This CDR3 comprises 15 residues. V trimming: 8 bases; J trimming: 4 bases; junction bases outside the gene matches: 9. Germline lookup yields CDR1 WNHNN and CDR2 SYGVQD (reference sequence). The sequenced sample was PBMCs. V gene TRBV10-1 combines with J gene TRBJ2-3; 10 bases align to TRBD1. This sequence was found in a woman in her sixties or seventies in good health and CMV-seropositive. The CDR3 bases are TGCGCCAGCTCGCTGGGGACAGGGGTTGCAGATACGCAGTATTTT. Its protein is CASSLGTGVADTQYF.